A selection of T cell receptor beta chains follows, all from one sample in a study of blood T cells in healthy people across ages. TCRdb used MiXCR to reprocess the 5' RACE reads, holding one entry per CDR3 protein. The data show approximately 360,000 distinct CDR3 sequences, with roughly half seen just once and 45% to 65% held by the top ten. Sequences were obtained from blood. These receptors were collected from a man between 60 and 75 years old in good health. Each CDR3 is given with its conserved first and last residue. D genes are given only for firm matches. Not all rows give a size; the values are once, few, many and, for expanded clones, a class.

cdr3_nt cdr3_aa v_call clone_size d_call j_call
TGTGCCACTCTGACATCTAGCACAGATACGCAGTATTTT CATLTSSTDTQYF TRBV12-3/TRBV12-4 few - TRBJ2-3
TGCAGCCTGGGACGGACGGCTAACTATGGCTACACCTTC CSLGRTANYGYTF TRBV20-1 - - TRBJ1-2
TGTGCCAGCAGTGGAGCTGTAATTGGTCTCGTGCCCGGGGAGCTGTTTTTT CASSGAVIGLVPGELFF TRBV2 - - TRBJ2-2
TGCAGCGTTGATGGATCAACCTCTAACTATGGCTACACCTTC CSVDGSTSNYGYTF TRBV29-1 many - TRBJ1-2
TGTGCCTGGAGGCCGGGGAATGAGCAGTACTTC CAWRPGNEQYF TRBV30 - - TRBJ2-7
TGTGCCACCAGTGGGGCTGGACTAGCGGGAGAAGTAACAGATACGCAGTATTTT CATSGAGLAGEVTDTQYF TRBV24-1 few TRBD2 TRBJ2-3
TGTGCCAGCAGTGAGGGGCCATATCAAGAGACCCAGTACTTC CASSEGPYQETQYF TRBV6-1 - - TRBJ2-5
TGTGCCATCAGTGGACTTAGCGGGAGCGACGATGAGCAGTACTTC CAISGLSGSDDEQYF TRBV10-3 - TRBD2 TRBJ2-4
TGCAGTGCCCCGCGGGAGTATGCTAACTATGGCTACACCTTC CSAPREYANYGYTF TRBV20-1 - - TRBJ1-2
TGTGCCACCAGCAGAGATCGAGGGCCGGTCAACGAGCAGTACTTC CATSRDRGPVNEQYF TRBV15 - - TRBJ2-7
TGTGCCAGCAGCCCGGGACAGGGGCAATTCGGGACCCAGTACTTC CASSPGQGQFGTQYF TRBV11-2 - TRBD1 TRBJ2-5
TGTGCCAGCAGTTACTCGGTGGGGCAGGAGACCCAGTACTTC CASSYSVGQETQYF TRBV6-5 few - TRBJ2-5
TGCGCCAGCACGGTTAACGAAGAGACCCAGTACTTC CASTVNEETQYF TRBV10-1 few - TRBJ2-5
TGCAGTAGGACTAGCGGGAGGGGCGTCTACAATGAGCAGTTCTTC CSRTSGRGVYNEQFF TRBV20-1 - TRBD2 TRBJ2-1
TGCAGTGCTAGAGATAGCGGGGGGGGCACAGATACGCAGTATTTT CSARDSGGGTDTQYF TRBV20-1 - TRBD2 TRBJ2-3